One and the same sample provided the 23 T cell receptor beta chains below, sequenced in a study of cytomegalovirus exposure and HLA in healthy donors. With 60 Vbeta and 13 Jbeta primers, the PCR was carried out. This table comes from immunoSEQ multiplex PCR, and its TCRdb copy is limited to in-frame clones, with some not included. This sample carries some 150,000 clones, about 77% of them seen once, and the ten largest clones take more than 1.1%. The sample comprised PBMCs. Receptors were obtained from a woman in her thirties or forties in good health and CMV-seronegative.

This clone has just a few counts. V and J are TRBV7-2 and TRBJ2-5; D gene unclear. V lost 3 bases to trimming and J lost 4 bases, with 12 bases between them. This CDR3 comprises 14 residues. Germline assignment: CDR1 SGHTA and CDR2 FQGNSA. CDR3 region: CASSFNSGSETQYF. The CDR3 region has the DNA TGTGCCAGCAGCTTCAATTCGGGTTCAGAGACCCAGTACTTC. Variable domain in full (rest from reference TRBV7-2 and TRBJ2-5): GAGVSQSPSNKVTEKGKDVELRCDPISGHTALYWYRQSLGQGLEFLIYFQGNSAPDKSGLPSDRFSAERTGGSVSTLTIQRTQQEDSAVYLCASSFNSGSETQYFGPGTRLLVL.

V gene TRBV7-8 combines with J gene TRBJ2-3; tentative D call: TRBD2 (5 bases). This CDR3 has 15 residues. Germline assignment: CDR1 SGHVS and CDR2 FQNEAQ. Trimming took off 4 bases at V and 4 bases at J, with 15 bases between the two ends. CDR3 protein: CASSWRVVVPDTQYF. DNA of the CDR3: TGTGCCAGCAGCTGGCGGGTGGTAGTTCCAGATACGCAGTATTTT.

The rearrangement uses TRBV28 and TRBJ2-6; D is undetermined. The ends were cut back, 1 base at V and 4 bases at J, with 11 bases in the middle. CDR3 size: 16 residues. Germline V gives CDR1 MDHEN, CDR2 SYDVKM. The CDR3 DNA is TGTGCCAGCAGTTTATCGAGGCCACCCGGGGCCAACGTCCTGACTTTC. Its protein product is CASSLSRPPGANVLTF.

The chain has TRBV5-6 and TRBJ1-4, with 7 bases matching TRBD1. After removal of 4 bases from V and 2 bases from J, the junction contained 5 bases not matched to a gene. The CDR3 has 15 residues. CDR1 SGHDT and CDR2 YYEEEE come from the germline V gene. The CDR3 region has the DNA TGTGCCAGCAGCCCAGGGGGACAGACTAATGAAAAACTGTTTTTT. It translates to CASSPGGQTNEKLFF.

The chain recombines TRBV5-8 with TRBJ1-5; 9 bases fit TRBD1. Trimming cost V 4 bases and J 3 bases; bases outside gene matches: 5. CDR1 and CDR2 (germline): SGHTS, YDEGEE. This CDR3 is 15 amino acids long. The CDR3 region is CASSPTGGTNQPQHF. The CDR3 DNA sequence: TGTGCCAGCAGCCCGACAGGGGGGACCAATCAGCCCCAGCATTTT.

The chain is built from TRBV7-2 and TRBJ2-3; TRBD2 might be the D (5 bases). V lost 4 bases and J 11 bases, leaving 7 bases between the germline ends. CDR3 length: 10 amino acids. The germline gives CDR1 SGHTA, CDR2 FQGNSA. CDR3 DNA: TGTGCCAGCAGCTCCGGACTGCAGTATTTT. This translates into CASSSGLQYF.

This sequence joins TRBV2 and TRBJ1-1; no firm D call. The CDR3 is 12 residues long. Germline V gives CDR1 SNHLY, CDR2 FYNNEI. The germline V and J ends were trimmed by 7 bases and 2 bases, with 8 bases remaining between them. The CDR3 here is CASNTANTEAFF. The CDR3 nucleotides are TGTGCCAGCAATACAGCTAACACTGAAGCTTTCTTT.

The J gene is TRBJ1-1, the V gene TRBV7-8, with TRBD1 as a possible D gene (5 bases). The CDR3 covers 12 residues. V lost 4 bases, J lost 9 bases, and 12 bases lay in between. Looked up from germline, CDR1 is SGHVS and CDR2 is FQNEAQ. Here the CDR3 DNA reads TGTGCCAGCAGCTCGTCAGGGTCTAAAGCTTTCTTT. Amino acid sequence: CASSSSGSKAFF.

The chain links TRBV29-1 to TRBJ2-2; TRBD2 matches at 8 bases. The CDR3 extends over 16 amino acids. V trimming: 4 bases; J trimming: 2 bases; junction bases outside the gene matches: 9. Germline values: CDR1 SQVTM, CDR2 ANQGSEA. The CDR3 DNA reads TGCAGCGTTGGGTACGTCGCGGGGGGAAACACCGGGGAGCTGTTTTTT. Residues: CSVGYVAGGNTGELFF.

The CDR3, as DNA: TGTGCCAGCAGCTTAGGTACAGGACCCGGCACCACGCGCTCCTACGAGCAGTACTTC. Its translation is CASSLGTGPGTTRSYEQYF. The rearrangement joins TRBV7-2 to TRBJ2-7; a possible D gene is TRBD1 (5 bases). The CDR3 spans 19 residues. V shed 1 base and J shed 0 bases, with 22 bases lying between them. Germline V gives CDR1 SGHTA, CDR2 FQGNSA.

V and J are TRBV25-1 and TRBJ2-7, with 10 positions matching TRBD1. This CDR3 comprises 14 residues. The ends lost 8 bases at V and 7 bases at J; junction bases unmatched: 11. The germline V gene has CDR1 MGHDK and CDR2 SYGVNS. CDR3 sequence reads: CASGTGTGEKEQYF. The DNA of the CDR3 is TGTGCCAGCGGTACCGGGACAGGGGAAAAGGAGCAGTACTTC.

CDR3 sequence (DNA): TGTGCCAGCTCACCTACCCAGGGGGCGATGAACACTGAAGCTTTCTTT. Protein: CASSPTQGAMNTEAFF. The rearrangement joins TRBV18 to TRBJ1-1; 8 bases align to TRBD1. Germline CDR1 and CDR2: KGHSH and LQKENI. The CDR3 extends over 16 amino acids. Trimming cost V 3 bases and J 0 bases; bases outside gene matches: 6.

V usage is TRBV4-3 and J usage is TRBJ1-1, with TRBD1 matching 10 bases. This CDR3 is built from 15 residues. V was pared by 1 base and J by 7 bases, with 6 bases of the junction left unmatched. CDR1 and CDR2 (germline): LGHNA, YSLEER. The CDR3 spells CASSQVGDRGGEAFF. The CDR3 coding sequence is TGCGCCAGCAGCCAAGTTGGGGACAGGGGTGGTGAAGCTTTCTTT.

The rearrangement links TRBV30 to TRBJ1-3; TRBD1 matches 8 bases. V lost 3 bases and J lost 0; bases outside the gene matches: 13. CDR3 size: 18 residues. CDR1 and CDR2 (germline): GTSNPN, SVGIG (reference sequence). CDR3 loop: CAWRDGQGRGLSGNTIYF. The CDR3, as DNA: TGTGCCTGGAGGGACGGACAGGGCAGAGGCCTCTCTGGAAACACCATATATTTT.

The rearrangement joins TRBV6-5 to TRBJ1-1; 7 bases map to TRBD1. The CDR3 consists of 15 residues. V lost 0 bases to trimming and J lost 4 bases; unmatched junction nucleotides: 5. CDR1 MNHEY and CDR2 SVGAGI come from the germline V gene. The CDR3, as DNA: TGTGCCAGCAGTTACTCCGAGGGGGCGAGCACTGAAGCTTTCTTT. The encoded protein is CASSYSEGASTEAFF.

V gene TRBV19 combines with J gene TRBJ2-5; D is possibly TRBD1 (6 bases). Germline V CDR1 and CDR2: LNHDA, SQIVND (reference sequence). CDR3 length equals 16 residues. With 6 bases removed from V and 2 bases from J, the gap between germline ends came to 19 bases. DNA of the CDR3: TGTGCCAGTAGGGATCCGGGACAAGGACTTCAAGAGACCCAGTACTTC. Its translation: CASRDPGQGLQETQYF.

This clone was picked up a small number of times. J is TRBJ1-5 and V is TRBV28; 9 nucleotides match TRBD1. CDR3 size: 14 residues. Germline V gene lookup returns CDR1 MDHEN and CDR2 SYDVKM. The trim removed 3 bases at V and 8 bases at J, leaving 5 bases unmatched. CDR3 DNA: TGTGCCAGCAGTTTCCCCGGGACAGGGAAGCCCCAGCATTTT. The encoded protein is CASSFPGTGKPQHF.

This chain links TRBV7-3 with TRBJ2-3; 10 bases align to TRBD2. The CDR3 is 14 residues long. V lost 6 bases, J lost 5 bases, and 5 bases stayed unmatched. CDR1 SGHTA and CDR2 FQGTGA come from the germline V gene. The CDR3, as DNA: TGTGCCAGCAGTCTAGCGGGGGATATAGATACGCAGTATTTT. This gives the protein CASSLAGDIDTQYF.

This clone was detected once. The J gene is TRBJ1-4, the V gene TRBV19; 9 nucleotides line up with TRBD1. CDR1 is LNHDA and CDR2 is SQIVND in the germline V gene (reference sequence). V gave up 8 bases and J gave up 7 bases; unmatched junction bases: 11. The CDR3 extends over 15 amino acids. The DNA for the CDR3 is TGTGCCAGTCTCCCCTTGGGACAGGGAGGTGAAAAACTGTTTTTT. Residues: CASLPLGQGGEKLFF.

The gene calls are TRBV6-5 and TRBJ1-3; TRBD1 matches at 10 bases. CDR1 is MNHEY and CDR2 is SVGAGI in the germline V gene. V shed 2 bases and J 0 bases; nucleotides not matched to a gene: 1. The CDR3 consists of 16 residues. CDR3 sequence (DNA): TGTGCCAGCAGTTACGACAGGGGGCTCTCTGGAAACACCATATATTTT. This gives the protein CASSYDRGLSGNTIYF.

CDR3 DNA: TGTGCCAGCACAACAGGGATGATTACCGGGGAGCTGTTTTTT. Residues: CASTTGMITGELFF. The chain is built from TRBV6-6 and TRBJ2-2; the D gene is possibly TRBD1 (6 bases). The V end was cut by 7 bases, the J end by 5 bases, with 14 bases between. The CDR3 extends over 14 amino acids. Per germline, CDR1 MNHNY and CDR2 SVGAGI (reference sequence).

This clone was seen just once. The chain links TRBV5-4 to TRBJ2-1; TRBD2 matches 8 bases. The germline V gene encodes CDR1 SGHNT and CDR2 YYREEE (reference sequence). The CDR3 length is 14 residues. The V and J ends lost 9 bases and 1 base, in that order; junction bases with no gene match: 6. The CDR3 bases are TGTGCCACCGGGGGGGCAGTATCCTACAATGAGCAGTTCTTC. It specifies CATGGAVSYNEQFF.

The gene calls are TRBV10-3 and TRBJ2-2; D is ambiguous. The germline gives CDR1 ENHRY, CDR2 SYGVKD. CDR3 length equals 11 residues. V was shortened by 5 bases and J by 6 bases, with 4 bases between the two germline ends. The CDR3 protein is CAISLSGELFF. For the CDR3, the DNA is TGTGCCATCAGTCTATCCGGGGAGCTGTTTTTT.